Following are 14 T cell receptor beta chains from one sample sequenced in a study of PD-L1 blockade in urothelial cancer. Documented time point: pretreatment peripheral blood. Method: immunoSEQ multiplex PCR; TCRdb's copy keeps in-frame clones and lacks some. The profile shows 49,000 or so clones, more than 65% of them singletons. The sequences come from PBMCs, collected around atezolizumab (anti-PD-L1) treatment. The receptors shown here come from a man between 65 and 85 years old with urothelial cancer.

The table lists this clone with a count of one. This rearrangement joins TRBV5-1 to TRBJ1-5, with 11 bases fitting TRBD1. V lost 5 bases, J lost 8 bases, and 3 bases stayed unmatched. Per germline, CDR1 SGHRS and CDR2 YFSETQ. This CDR3 comprises 13 residues. CDR3 sequence reads: CASRRGQGEPQHF. The CDR3 DNA reads as TGCGCCAGCAGACGGGGACAGGGGGAGCCCCAGCATTTT.

The V and J genes are TRBV9 and TRBJ2-5; weak D call: TRBD1 (5 bases). The V end lost 4 bases, the J end lost 3 bases, and 13 bases lay between the germline ends. CDR1 and CDR2 from the germline V gene are SGDLS and YYNGEE. The CDR3 is made up of 14 amino acids. The CDR3 spells CASSTSTVEETQYF. The CDR3 DNA reads TGTGCCAGCAGCACCTCGACAGTGGAAGAGACCCAGTACTTC.

This rearrangement joins TRBV27 to TRBJ1-1, with D possibly being TRBD1 (6 bases). Germline values: CDR1 MNHEY, CDR2 SMNVEV (reference sequence). The CDR3 is made up of 12 amino acids. Trimming shortened V by 2 bases and J by 8 bases, and 9 bases separated the two germline ends. The CDR3 nucleotides read TGTGCCAGCAGTTTACCCAGGGGAGAAGCTTTCTTT. Protein sequence: CASSLPRGEAFF.

This sequence joins TRBV6-5 and TRBJ1-2; D gene ambiguous. The V gene lost 2 bases and the J gene lost 1 base, with 8 bases spanning the gap. The CDR3 has 14 amino acids. Germline lookup yields CDR1 MNHEY and CDR2 SVGAGI. The CDR3 DNA is TGTGCCAGCAGTTACGGGCAGAGTAACTATGGCTACACCTTC. It translates to CASSYGQSNYGYTF.

The chain couples TRBV5-1 to TRBJ2-3, with 8 bases matching TRBD2. J lost 2 bases, V lost 1 base, and 3 bases had no gene match. This CDR3 contains 15 residues. Germline CDR1 and CDR2: SGHRS and YFSETQ. CDR3 DNA: TGCGCCAGCAGCTTGCGTAGCGGGAACACAGATACGCAGTATTTT. The encoded protein is CASSLRSGNTDTQYF. Filled out from reference TRBV5-1 and TRBJ2-3, the complete variable domain reads KAGVTQTPRYLIKTRGQQVTLSCSPISGHRSVSWYQQTPGQGLQFLFEYFSETQRNKGNFPGRFSGRQFSNSRSEMNVSTLELGDSALYLCASSLRSGNTDTQYFGPGTRLTVL.

This clone was seen at least ten times. V and J are TRBV7-2 and TRBJ2-1; TRBD2 agrees at 10 bases. V was clipped by 5 bases and J by 16 bases; unmatched bases: 11. Germline assignment: CDR1 SGHTA and CDR2 FQGNSA. The CDR3 sequence is 13 residues long. In DNA, the CDR3 is TGTGCCAGCAGCCTTGGACTAGCGGCCGATCCCTTCTTC. Protein sequence: CASSLGLAADPFF.

The chain has TRBV18 and TRBJ1-1; D might be TRBD1 (5 bases). Germline V gene sequence: CDR1 KGHSH, CDR2 LQKENI. V gave up 0 bases and J gave up 2 bases, with 16 bases separating them. The CDR3 is made up of 17 amino acids. CDR3 amino acids: CASSPPGQTVANTEAFF. CDR3 nucleotides: TGTGCCAGCTCACCACCGGGGCAGACAGTTGCCAACACTGAAGCTTTCTTT.

This chain uses TRBV28 with TRBJ1-1; unclear D gene. This CDR3 region has 11 residues. Per the germline V gene, CDR1 is MDHEN and CDR2 is SYDVKM. V lost 5 bases and J 5 bases, leaving 6 bases between the germline ends. This CDR3 is CASSRRTEAFF. CDR3 DNA: TGTGCCAGCAGTCGCAGGACTGAAGCTTTCTTT.

The chain recombines TRBV18 with TRBJ1-5, with a tentative D call TRBD1 (6 bases). This CDR3 has 15 amino acids. The germline CDR1 and CDR2 sequences are KGHSH and LQKENI. Trimming left V 1 base short and J 7 bases short, with 14 bases between. DNA of the CDR3: TGTGCCAGCTCACCACAGACAGGCTCCCGGCAGCCCCAGCATTTT. Its translation: CASSPQTGSRQPQHF.

V and J are TRBV4-1 and TRBJ1-4; no reliable D call. The CDR3 has 17 amino acids. The V and J ends lost 0 bases and 3 bases respectively, with 14 bases between them. From germline, CDR1 is MGHRA and CDR2 YSYEKL. The CDR3 coding sequence is TGCGCCAGCAGCCAAGAGTTGAGAGGCCAGCCTAATGAAAAACTGTTTTTT. It encodes CASSQELRGQPNEKLFF.

The chain links TRBV27 to TRBJ2-5; 9 bases fit TRBD1. J lost 3 bases, V lost 4 bases, and 6 bases had no gene match. The CDR3 covers 15 residues. CDR1 and CDR2 (germline): MNHEY, SMNVEV (reference sequence). This chain's CDR3 is CASSYLRDREETQYF. The CDR3 nucleotides read TGTGCCAGCAGTTACCTCCGGGACAGGGAAGAGACCCAGTACTTC.

The gene calls are TRBV11-2 and TRBJ2-5, with TRBD2 matching 7 bases. Germline-derived CDR1 and CDR2 are SGHAT and FQNNGV. With 5 bases clipped from V and 5 bases from J, the junction kept 14 bases outside the gene matches. CDR3 length: 16 amino acids. The CDR3 region has the DNA TGTGCCAGCAGCCCACTCCGGGGGAGGGCCGGGGAGACCCAGTACTTC. It encodes CASSPLRGRAGETQYF.

This chain connects TRBV5-5 to TRBJ1-4, with D possibly being TRBD1 (6 bases). V gave up 2 bases and J gave up 8 bases, with 16 bases separating them. The length of the CDR3 is 15 residues. The germline V gene encodes CDR1 SGHKS and CDR2 YYEKEE (reference sequence). The CDR3 DNA follows: TGTGCCAGCAGCTTCGCCATACAGGGTAACGAAAAACTGTTTTTT. Its protein product is CASSFAIQGNEKLFF. The full variable domain, rest sourced from reference TRBV5-5 and TRBJ1-4, is DAGVTQSPTHLIKTRGQQVTLRCSPISGHKSVSWYQQVLGQGPQFIFQYYEKEERGRGNFPDRFSARQFPNYSSELNVNALLLGDSALYLCASSFAIQGNEKLFFGSGTQLSVL.

The CDR3 DNA sequence: TGTGCCAGTAGTATGATGATTGCCGTTTCAGGGATAGATGGGGCCAACGTCCTGACTTTC. Translation: CASSMMIAVSGIDGANVLTF. The V gene is TRBV19, the J gene TRBJ2-6, with D perhaps matching TRBD1 (5 bases). CDR1 and CDR2 (germline): LNHDA, SQIVND (reference sequence). V was cut by 3 bases and J by 3 bases, with 24 bases left in between. The CDR3 runs to 20 residues.